What follows are 20 T cell receptor beta chains derived from one specimen sequenced in a study of T cell repertoires and Cas9 in healthy adults. Assay used: immunoSEQ multiplex PCR; TCRdb lists only in-frame clones, some missing. The data hold about 14,000 clones, with roughly 89% observed a single time. Source material: Tregs (CD4+, CD25+, CD127-, CD137-, CD154-) from PBMCs; culture status not recorded. These receptors came from a human donor in good health.

The gene calls are TRBV18 and TRBJ1-1; TRBD1 matches 9 bases. Trimming at V came to 3 bases and at J to 4 bases, leaving 12 bases not matched to a gene. The CDR3 loop spans 17 amino acids. Germline V gene data show CDR1 as KGHSH and CDR2 as LQKENI. The CDR3 region is CASSPNLQGAGSTEAFF. The DNA for the CDR3 is TGTGCCAGCTCACCGAACTTACAGGGGGCTGGGAGCACTGAAGCTTTCTTT.

The rearrangement joins TRBV5-1 to TRBJ2-1; 7 nucleotides line up with TRBD1. The CDR3 is made up of 14 amino acids. Germline V gives CDR1 SGHRS, CDR2 YFSETQ. V gave up 2 bases and J gave up 8 bases; unmatched junction bases: 7. Here the CDR3 DNA reads TGCGCCAGCAGCTTAAGACAGGGAAAGGATGAGCAGTTCTTC. It specifies CASSLRQGKDEQFF.

This sequence joins TRBV5-1 and TRBJ1-2; no clear D gene. This CDR3 region has 13 residues. V was cut by 1 base and J by 0 bases, with 4 bases left in between. Germline V lookup: CDR1 SGHRS, CDR2 YFSETQ. The CDR3 sequence: CASSLQPNYGYTF. DNA for the CDR3: TGCGCCAGCAGCTTGCAACCTAACTATGGCTACACCTTC.

The rearrangement links TRBV18 to TRBJ1-5; D is unresolved. V lost 3 bases and J 6 bases, leaving 6 bases between the germline ends. Germline CDR1 and CDR2: KGHSH and LQKENI. The CDR3 runs to 12 residues. Here the CDR3 reads CASSPESQPQHF. The CDR3 DNA sequence: TGTGCCAGCTCACCGGAGAGTCAGCCCCAGCATTTT.

The rearrangement joins TRBV14 to TRBJ1-2; unclear D gene. Germline V lookup: CDR1 SGHDN, CDR2 FVKESK. Trimming shortened V by 0 bases and J by 4 bases, and 12 bases separated the two germline ends. This CDR3 has 15 amino acids. The CDR3 loop reads CASSQDGWGTYGYTF. The CDR3, as DNA: TGTGCCAGCAGCCAAGATGGCTGGGGTACCTATGGCTACACCTTC.

The rearrangement joins TRBV7-6 to TRBJ2-1; perhaps TRBD2 as D (6 bases). Trimming removed 1 base from V and 5 bases from J, with 18 bases in between. Germline lookup yields CDR1 SGHVS and CDR2 FNYEAQ. This CDR3 is built from 17 residues. The DNA of the CDR3 is TGTGCCAGCAGCTTAGTAGCTCCAGCGGGTTACCACAATGAGCAGTTCTTC. Translated, it gives CASSLVAPAGYHNEQFF.

The rearrangement joins TRBV9 to TRBJ2-3, with unresolved D. The V end was cut by 10 bases, the J end by 2 bases, with 2 bases between. CDR1 is SGDLS and CDR2 is YYNGEE in the germline V gene. The CDR3 covers 9 residues. CDR3 sequence reads: CALTDTQYF. As DNA, the CDR3 is TGTGCCCTCACAGATACGCAGTATTTT.

This clone is a singleton in its sample. This chain joins TRBV28 and TRBJ2-5; D unclear. Germline CDR1 reads MDHEN; CDR2 reads SYDVKM. V dropped 8 bases and J dropped 4 bases, with 14 bases sitting between them. The CDR3 totals 13 residues. The CDR3 region is CASSLGVRETQYF. The CDR3 DNA reads TGTGCCAGCTCCCTTGGGGTGCGAGAGACCCAGTACTTC.

J is TRBJ2-7 and V is TRBV7-2, with TRBD1 identical over 7 bases. Germline CDR1 SGHTA, CDR2 FQGNSA. V shed 1 base and J 3 bases; nucleotides not matched to a gene: 6. The CDR3 consists of 15 residues. This CDR3 is CASSLEFGQDYEQYF. The DNA for the CDR3 is TGTGCCAGCAGCTTAGAATTTGGACAGGACTACGAGCAGTACTTC.

V is TRBV19 and J is TRBJ1-1; D is perhaps TRBD1 (6 bases). The germline V gene encodes CDR1 LNHDA and CDR2 SQIVND (reference sequence). Trimming cost V 8 bases and J 1 base, with 11 bases left between them. The length of the CDR3 is 13 residues. In DNA, the CDR3 is TGTGCCAGTGGCAGGGGCCCGAACACTGAAGCTTTCTTT. It specifies CASGRGPNTEAFF.

This clone was picked up one time. The rearrangement joins TRBV7-2 to TRBJ1-3; D gene ambiguous. Trimming cost V 5 bases and J 0 bases, with 14 bases left between them. The CDR3 contains 16 residues. Germline CDR1 SGHTA, CDR2 FQGNSA. The CDR3 coding sequence is TGTGCCAGCAGCGAAGACGGCAGACTCTCTGGAAACACCATATATTTT. Translation gives CASSEDGRLSGNTIYF.

V usage is TRBV4-3 and J usage is TRBJ2-7, with TRBD2 as a possible D gene (5 bases). Trimming took off 0 bases at V and 2 bases at J, with 17 bases between the two ends. The germline V gene has CDR1 LGHNA and CDR2 YSLEER. The CDR3 loop spans 17 amino acids. CDR3 bases: TGCGCCAGCAGCCAAGAGTGTGGAAGCGGTTTAACCTACGAGCAGTACGTC. As protein: CASSQECGSGLTYEQYV.

J is TRBJ2-1 and V is TRBV15; D is perhaps TRBD2 (6 bases). The V end was cut by 2 bases, the J end by 0 bases, with 14 bases between. Germline CDR1 and CDR2: LNHNV and YYDKDF (reference sequence). This CDR3 has 17 amino acids. The CDR3 loop reads CATSRLGGASSYNEQFF. CDR3 in DNA: TGTGCCACCAGCAGACTTGGAGGGGCCAGCTCCTACAATGAGCAGTTCTTC.

The chain joins TRBV10-3 to TRBJ2-2; the match to TRBD2 covers 16 bases. Trimming at V came to 4 bases and at J to 0 bases, leaving 2 bases not matched to a gene. Germline V gene lookup returns CDR1 ENHRY and CDR2 SYGVKD. This CDR3 contains 18 residues. The CDR3 bases are TGTGCCATCAGTGGGGGACTAGCGGGAGGGGCGAACACCGGGGAGCTGTTTTTT. This encodes CAISGGLAGGANTGELFF.

The genes are TRBV7-3 and TRBJ2-3, with D perhaps given as TRBD1 or TRBD2 (5 bases each). Trimming pared 4 bases from V and 4 bases from J, leaving 9 bases between. This CDR3 spans 13 amino acids. In germline, CDR1 is SGHTA, CDR2 FQGTGA. CDR3 nucleotide sequence: TGTGCCAGCAGCTCCTTGGGGGCAGATACGCAGTATTTT. It yields the protein CASSSLGADTQYF.

V gene TRBV7-2 combines with J gene TRBJ2-3; D is unclear. Germline V gene sequence: CDR1 SGHTA, CDR2 FQGNSA. Trimming cost V 6 bases and J 5 bases, with 9 bases left between them. The CDR3 spans 12 residues. CDR3 DNA sequence: TGTGCCAGCAGAGATACATTAGATACGCAGTATTTT. It codes for CASRDTLDTQYF.

The V and J genes are TRBV5-1 and TRBJ2-5; D unclear. CDR3 length: 11 amino acids. Germline V gene sequence: CDR1 SGHRS, CDR2 YFSETQ. Trimming removed 3 bases at V and 2 bases at J, with 2 bases between. Written as DNA, the CDR3 is TGCGCCAGCAGCTCGCAAGAGACCCAGTACTTC. Translated: CASSSQETQYF. The complete variable domain, with remaining parts taken from reference TRBV5-1 and TRBJ2-5, reads KAGVTQTPRYLIKTRGQQVTLSCSPISGHRSVSWYQQTPGQGLQFLFEYFSETQRNKGNFPGRFSGRQFSNSRSEMNVSTLELGDSALYLCASSSQETQYFGPGTRLLVL.

This clone was recorded only once. The J gene is TRBJ2-7, the V gene TRBV21-1; the DNA was not compared with TRBD1, the D call given in the table. TRBV21-1 is deemed a pseudogene. CDR3 length equals 19 residues. CDR3 bases: TGTGCCAGCAGCCTAAACAGGGGAAGGGTAGTGAGTAGCTCCTACGAGCAGTACGTC. Protein product: CASSLNRGRVVSSSYEQYV.

The V call is TRBV6-5, the J call TRBJ2-1; 7 positions agree with TRBD1. J gave up 7 bases and V 2 bases, and 5 bases lay outside the gene matches. The CDR3 consists of 14 residues. Germline V CDR1 and CDR2: MNHEY, SVGAGI. In nucleotides, the CDR3 is TGTGCCAGCAGTTACGGGACAGCTAGGAATGAGCAGTTCTTC. Protein product: CASSYGTARNEQFF.

CDR3 DNA: TGTGCCAGCAGCTTAACTAAACAGGGGGACACCTTC. Translated, it gives CASSLTKQGDTF. The chain carries TRBV7-9 and TRBJ1-2; 8 bases are a match to TRBD1. The CDR3 is 12 amino acids. In germline, CDR1 is SEHNR, CDR2 FQNEAQ (reference sequence). Trimming took 2 bases from V and 12 from J; bases not matched to a gene: 5.